This T cell receptor (beta chain) emerged from a study of tissue T cells after allogeneic stem cell transplantation. Whole-study results and caveats: Only a limited share of tissue TCRs appeared in blood or spleen. Anatomically similar tissues had similar TCR repertoires within each patient.

Time point of the sample: mouse harvest day 14 after allogeneic transplant. Each mouse received 10^7 T-cell-depleted marrow cells plus 10^6 splenic CD5+ T cells by tail vein. This mouse GVHD model was MHC-mismatched B6 to BALB/c, profiled day 7 or 14. Only in-frame clones appear in the TCRdb table, and some are missing; sequencing was by immunoSEQ multiplex PCR. The table includes about 4,000 clones, approximately 45% detected once. Sample share makes this clone medium-sized (0.01 to 0.1%). What it binds is unknown. Mouse germline and gene names are used. The sequenced material came from gut tissue. This TCR came from a female BALB/c mouse given C57BL/6 T cells with graft-versus-host disease after an allogeneic hematopoietic cell transplant.

CDR3 region: CASSETGGPYEQYF. The DNA read from the CDR3 is TGTGCCAGCAGTGAAACTGGGGGGCCTTATGAACAGTAC. This chain links TRBV13-1 with TRBJ2-7, with 9 bases that match TRBD2. The read halts 1 residue ahead of the CDR3 end, with the missing end drawn from the germline J gene. V trimming: 2 bases; J trimming: 4 bases; junction bases outside the gene matches: 4. CDR3 length: 14 residues. Germline CDR1 NSHNY, CDR2 SYGAGN.